This T cell receptor (beta chain) was found in a study of blood T cell repertoires in COVID-19. Study overall: Some COVID-19 samples were acute and others convalescent; all came from the United States, Italy and Spain. PBMCs, B-cell-depleted T cells, or T cells were the source of the cDNA or gDNA that made up the material.

Sequencing was performed with immunoSEQ multiplex PCR; in TCRdb, only in-frame clones are kept and a portion is missing. Altogether about 110,000 clones are present, roughly 81% being singletons, with the ten largest covering approximately 9%. This CDR3 is built from 13 residues. Trimming took 1 base from V and 7 from J, leaving 11 bases between them. CDR1 is SGHTS and CDR2 is YDEGEE in the germline V gene. This clone occurred a few times. This chain uses TRBV5-8 with TRBJ1-2; tentatively, D is TRBD1 (5 bases). This TCR derives from a woman aged 70 to 79 with acute or convalescent COVID-19. The specimen sequenced was peripheral blood. This CDR3 is CASSLIRAGGYTF. The DNA for the CDR3 is TGTGCCAGCAGCTTGATCAGGGCCGGTGGCTACACCTTC.